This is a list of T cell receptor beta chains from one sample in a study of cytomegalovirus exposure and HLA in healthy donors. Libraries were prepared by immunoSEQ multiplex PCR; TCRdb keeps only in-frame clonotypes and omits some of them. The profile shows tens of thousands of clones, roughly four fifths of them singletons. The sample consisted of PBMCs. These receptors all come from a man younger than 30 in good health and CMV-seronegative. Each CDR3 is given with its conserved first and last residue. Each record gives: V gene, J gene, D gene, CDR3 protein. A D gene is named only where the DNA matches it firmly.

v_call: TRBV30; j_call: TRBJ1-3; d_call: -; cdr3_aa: CAQSSGSTIYF
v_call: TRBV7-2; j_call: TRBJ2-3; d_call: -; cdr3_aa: CASSLQRTDTQYF
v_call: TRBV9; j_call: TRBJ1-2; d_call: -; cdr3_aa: CASSVEADSYGYTF
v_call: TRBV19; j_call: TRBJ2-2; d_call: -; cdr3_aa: CASSIAAETGELFF
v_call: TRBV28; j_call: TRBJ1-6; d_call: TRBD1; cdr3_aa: CASRDRESSYNSPLHF
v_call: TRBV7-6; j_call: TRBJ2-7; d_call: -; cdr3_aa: CASSLAQQELSYEQYF
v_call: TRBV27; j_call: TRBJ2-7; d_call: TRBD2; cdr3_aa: CASSLLGGGLIEQYF
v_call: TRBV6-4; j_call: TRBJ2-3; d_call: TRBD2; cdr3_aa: CASSDFPSGRGTDTQYF
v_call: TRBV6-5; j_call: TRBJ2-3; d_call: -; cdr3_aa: CASSSGGRSTDTQYF
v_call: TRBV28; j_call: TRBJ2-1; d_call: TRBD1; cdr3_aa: CASRRDREQFF
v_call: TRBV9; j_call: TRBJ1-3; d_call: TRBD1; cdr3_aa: CASSVEYQGAGNTIYF
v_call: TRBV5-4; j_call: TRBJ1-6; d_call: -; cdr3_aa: CASSLEGLNSPLHF
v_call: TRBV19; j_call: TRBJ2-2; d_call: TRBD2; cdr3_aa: CASSFRLAGGLNTGELFF
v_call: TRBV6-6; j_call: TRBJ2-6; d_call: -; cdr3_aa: CASTHGIRSGANVLTF
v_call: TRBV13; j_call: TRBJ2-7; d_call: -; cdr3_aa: CASSLTGNYEQYF
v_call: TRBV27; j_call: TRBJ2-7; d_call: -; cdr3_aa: CASKDRTYEQYF
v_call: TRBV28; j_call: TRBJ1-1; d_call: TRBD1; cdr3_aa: CASTHPGTAEAFF
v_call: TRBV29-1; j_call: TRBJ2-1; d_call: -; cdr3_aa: CSADGGGGAVEQFF
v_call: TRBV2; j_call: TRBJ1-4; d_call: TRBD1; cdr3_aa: CASSEKGGDNEKLFF
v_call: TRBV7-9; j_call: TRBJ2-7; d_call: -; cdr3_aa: CASSYGDFNYEQYF
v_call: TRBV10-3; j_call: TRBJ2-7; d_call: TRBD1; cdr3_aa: CAIRTDRDLQYEQYF
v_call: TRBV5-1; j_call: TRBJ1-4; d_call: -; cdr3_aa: CASSSTGQMGEKLFF
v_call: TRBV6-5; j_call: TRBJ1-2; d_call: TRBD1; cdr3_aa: CASTGDRGGYGYTF
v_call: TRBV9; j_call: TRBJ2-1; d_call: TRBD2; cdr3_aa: CASTRSSGSIHEQFF